The 23 T cell receptor beta chains in this list originate from one sample, sequenced in a study of T cell responses to AZD1222 COVID-19 vaccine. Assay: immunoSEQ multiplex PCR; the TCRdb copy retains only in-frame clones and omits some. The repertoire holds tens of thousands of clones, with roughly 89% as singletons. This specimen was peripheral blood, taken on day 0 of AZD1222 vaccination. The receptors here all came from an adult in good health.

The rearrangement links TRBV5-5 to TRBJ2-3, with TRBD2 matching 10 bases. The CDR3 length is 18 residues. V lost 1 base and J lost 0; bases outside the gene matches: 8. Germline CDR1 reads SGHKS; CDR2 reads YYEKEE (reference sequence). CDR3 amino acids: CASSLWASGSLSTDTQYF. The DNA of the CDR3 is TGTGCCAGCAGCTTGTGGGCTAGCGGGAGCCTTAGCACAGATACGCAGTATTTT.

V and J are TRBV29-1 and TRBJ2-7; TRBD1 might be the D (7 bases). Deletions cut 4 bases from V and 6 bases from J, with 19 bases between. The CDR3 length is 14 residues. CDR1 is SQVTM and CDR2 is ANQGSEA in the germline V gene. For the CDR3, the DNA is TGCAGCGTTGTAGGAGGGGGCCGCCCGACCGAGCAGTACTTC. This encodes CSVVGGGRPTEQYF.

The V and J genes are TRBV27 and TRBJ2-1; D perhaps matches TRBD2 (7 bases). Looked up from germline, CDR1 is MNHEY and CDR2 is SMNVEV (reference sequence). CDR3 size: 16 residues. Trimming shortened V by 2 bases and J by 5 bases, and 16 bases separated the two germline ends. CDR3 in DNA: TGTGCCAGCAGTTTACCTCCGGCGGGGGCTCACAATGAGCAGTTCTTC. This gives the protein CASSLPPAGAHNEQFF.

V is TRBV11-3 and J is TRBJ2-6; D not resolved. The V and J ends lost 5 bases and 0 bases respectively, with 14 bases between them. The germline V gene encodes CDR1 SGHNT and CDR2 YENEEA. This CDR3 is built from 17 residues. The CDR3 sequence: CASSPGRWSSGANVLTF. The CDR3 region has the DNA TGTGCCAGCAGCCCTGGTCGATGGAGCTCTGGGGCCAACGTCCTGACTTTC.

This chain uses TRBV6-5 with TRBJ1-2; D not certain. The length of the CDR3 is 13 residues. Trimming removed 0 bases at V and 7 bases at J, with 9 bases between. Germline CDR1 MNHEY, CDR2 SVGAGI. CDR3 region: CASSYSEASGYTF. CDR3 DNA: TGTGCCAGCAGTTACTCTGAGGCCTCTGGCTACACCTTC.

As DNA, the CDR3 is TGTGCCAGTAGTACCAGGGGGGAGCGGGGGATTCCCTACGAGCAGTACTTC. The encoded protein is CASSTRGERGIPYEQYF. The gene calls are TRBV19 and TRBJ2-7; D is possibly TRBD2 (8 bases). Between the trimmed V and J ends, which lost 4 bases and 2 bases, there was a span of 21 bases. CDR1 LNHDA and CDR2 SQIVND come from the germline V gene (reference sequence). The CDR3 has 17 amino acids.

The V gene is TRBV6-2 or TRBV6-3, the J gene TRBJ2-5; TRBD2 aligns across 10 bases. CDR3 size: 18 residues. The germline V gene encodes CDR1 MNHEY and CDR2 SVGEGT. With 0 bases clipped from V and 0 bases from J, the junction kept 7 bases outside the gene matches. The CDR3 DNA reads TGTGCCAGCAGTTACTCGATAGGTAGCGGGAGGAACCAAGAGACCCAGTACTTC. This encodes CASSYSIGSGRNQETQYF.

The genes are TRBV3-1 (or the pseudogene TRBV3-2) and TRBJ1-1; possibly TRBD1 for D (5 bases). The germline V gene has CDR1 LGHDT and CDR2 YNNKEL (reference sequence). The CDR3 is 13 residues long. Trimming shortened V by 4 bases and J by 7 bases, and 13 bases separated the two germline ends. CDR3 sequence (DNA): TGTGCCAGCAGCCCCAGGGCAGTTAGTGAAGCTTTCTTT. Translated, it gives CASSPRAVSEAFF.

This clone was seen a handful of times. The chain joins TRBV6-5 to TRBJ2-6; D is ambiguous. The CDR3 length is 15 residues. Trimming stripped 4 bases from V and 0 bases from J, with 7 bases between. CDR1 and CDR2 (germline): MNHEY, SVGAGI. The DNA for the CDR3 is TGTGCCAGCAGTTTGACACACTCTGGGGCCAACGTCCTGACTTTC. It is translated as CASSLTHSGANVLTF.

The chain employs TRBV7-3 and TRBJ2-7, with D uncertain. The V end lost 0 bases, the J end lost 6 bases, and 9 bases lay between the germline ends. Germline V CDR1 and CDR2: SGHTA, FQGTGA. The CDR3 covers 13 residues. Here the CDR3 reads CASSLTGGVEQYF. CDR3 nucleotides: TGTGCCAGCAGCTTAACCGGCGGCGTCGAGCAGTACTTC.

The chain combines TRBV6-2 or TRBV6-3 with TRBJ2-7; 8 nucleotides line up with TRBD1. V lost 6 bases and J lost 6; bases outside the gene matches: 10. The CDR3 runs to 14 residues. Germline CDR1 MNHEY, CDR2 SVGEGT. As DNA, the CDR3 is TGTGCCAGCAGCACCTATCCGGACAGGGTCGAGCAGTACTTC. This gives the protein CASSTYPDRVEQYF.

CDR3 in DNA: TGTGCCAGCAGCCCGAGGGGGGCAAACACTGAAGCTTTCTTT. Protein sequence: CASSPRGANTEAFF. The J gene is TRBJ1-1, the V gene TRBV7-9; the D gene is possibly TRBD1 (6 bases). The CDR3 spans 14 residues. V gave up 5 bases and J gave up 2 bases, with 12 bases separating them. Per the germline V gene, CDR1 is SEHNR and CDR2 is FQNEAQ (reference sequence).

The chain combines TRBV7-2 with TRBJ2-1; D gene ambiguous. The CDR3 runs to 15 residues. Per the germline V gene, CDR1 is SGHTA and CDR2 is FQGNSA. Trimming removed 1 base at V and 5 bases at J, with 12 bases between. The CDR3 is CASSLGPTLHNEQFF. The CDR3 bases are TGTGCCAGCAGCTTAGGCCCGACCCTTCACAATGAGCAGTTCTTC.

As concerns this clone: A read error may account for a junction end that differs from germline. Here the CDR3 reads CASSLQGGDTQYF. CDR3 coding DNA: TGTGCTAGCAGCCTCCAGGGAGGAGATACGCAGTATTTT. The J gene is TRBJ2-3, the V gene TRBV7-7; D is perhaps TRBD2 (6 bases). This CDR3 comprises 13 residues. CDR1 and CDR2 (germline): SSHAT, FNYEAQ (reference sequence).

The genes are TRBV25-1 and TRBJ2-7, with 9 bases matching TRBD1. In germline, CDR1 is MGHDK, CDR2 SYGVNS. The CDR3 runs 14 residues. Unmatched junction bases numbered 7, after V lost 7 bases and J lost 3 bases. The CDR3 coding sequence is TGTGCCAGCACCAGGGGACAGGGAAGCTACGAGCAGTACTTC. Residues: CASTRGQGSYEQYF.

This clone came up a few times. The CDR3, as DNA: TGTGCCAGCAGCCGAGCAGGGATCACTGAAGCTTTCTTT. Amino acids: CASSRAGITEAFF. The chain recombines TRBV14 with TRBJ1-1; tentatively, D is TRBD1 (5 bases). This CDR3 is 13 amino acids long. With 4 bases removed from V and 4 bases from J, the gap between germline ends came to 10 bases. Per germline, CDR1 SGHDN and CDR2 FVKESK.

This rearrangement joins TRBV19 to TRBJ1-2; D gene ambiguous. This CDR3 has 14 residues. Per the germline V gene, CDR1 is LNHDA and CDR2 is SQIVND (reference sequence). The V gene lost 3 bases and the J gene lost 8 bases, with 16 bases spanning the gap. The CDR3 sequence is CASSIAVGPSGYTF. CDR3 DNA sequence: TGTGCCAGTAGTATTGCTGTCGGGCCTTCCGGCTACACCTTC.

V usage is TRBV19 and J usage is TRBJ1-5; possibly TRBD1 for D (6 bases). The CDR3 loop spans 13 amino acids. Germline CDR1 and CDR2: LNHDA and SQIVND (reference sequence). V lost 10 bases to trimming and J lost 0 bases, with 10 bases between them. The CDR3, as DNA: TGTGCCACAGGACAGCATAGCAATCAGCCCCAGCATTTT. Translation: CATGQHSNQPQHF.

The chain recombines TRBV6-5 with TRBJ2-2, with 8 bases that match TRBD1. CDR1 is MNHEY and CDR2 is SVGAGI in the germline V gene. This CDR3 spans 13 amino acids. Trimming at V came to 7 bases and at J to 6 bases, leaving 4 bases not matched to a gene. This CDR3 reads CASTRGQAGELFF. The CDR3 DNA is TGTGCCAGCACAAGGGGACAGGCCGGGGAGCTGTTTTTT.

The rearrangement joins TRBV6-6 to TRBJ2-7, with TRBD1 matching over 11 bases. The CDR3 spans 14 residues. V trimming: 7 bases; J trimming: 3 bases; junction bases outside the gene matches: 5. Germline V CDR1 and CDR2: MNHNY, SVGAGI (reference sequence). CDR3 sequence: CASTSGTGGYEQYF. The CDR3 DNA sequence: TGTGCCAGCACCTCGGGGACAGGGGGCTACGAGCAGTACTTC.

The rearrangement links TRBV7-9 to TRBJ1-2; 9 bases agree with TRBD1. Losses at the gene ends were 5 bases for V and 4 bases for J; bases not matched to a gene: 8. Germline lookup yields CDR1 SEHNR and CDR2 FQNEAQ (reference sequence). This CDR3 comprises 15 residues. The CDR3 protein is CASSPDRGRTYGYTF. CDR3 sequence (DNA): TGTGCCAGCAGCCCGGACAGGGGCAGAACCTATGGCTACACCTTC.

This chain uses TRBV7-3 with TRBJ1-1; D unclear. There are 14 residues in the CDR3. Per germline, CDR1 SGHTA and CDR2 FQGTGA. V lost 0 bases and J lost 4, with 9 bases in between. CDR3 residues: CASSLTRATTEAFF. The DNA for the CDR3 is TGTGCCAGCAGCTTAACGCGCGCGACCACTGAAGCTTTCTTT.

The chain is built from TRBV30 and TRBJ1-4, with D perhaps matching TRBD1 (6 bases). The germline V gene has CDR1 GTSNPN and CDR2 SVGIG (reference sequence). Deletions cut 0 bases from V and 7 bases from J, with 6 bases between. The CDR3 runs 12 residues. CDR3 DNA sequence: TGTGCCTGGAGTGTACAGGGTGAAAAACTGTTTTTT. Encoded protein: CAWSVQGEKLFF. Drawing the rest from reference TRBV30 and TRBJ1-4, the complete variable domain is SQTIHQWPATLVQPVGSPLSLECTVEGTSNPNLYWYRQAAGRGLQLLFYSVGIGQISSEVPQNLSASRPQDRQFILSSKKLLLSDSGFYLCAWSVQGEKLFFGSGTQLSVL.